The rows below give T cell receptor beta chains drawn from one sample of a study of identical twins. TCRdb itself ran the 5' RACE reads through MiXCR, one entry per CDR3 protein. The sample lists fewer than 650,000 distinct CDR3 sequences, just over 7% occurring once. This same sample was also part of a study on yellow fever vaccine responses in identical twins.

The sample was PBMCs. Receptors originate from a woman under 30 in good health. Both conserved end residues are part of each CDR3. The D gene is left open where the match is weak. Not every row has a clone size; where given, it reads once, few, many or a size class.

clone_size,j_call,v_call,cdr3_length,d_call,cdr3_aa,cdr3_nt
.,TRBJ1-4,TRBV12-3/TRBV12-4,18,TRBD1,CASSFPRTGGSTNEKLFF,TGTGCCAGCAGTTTCCCCCGGACAGGGGGATCCACTAATGAAAAACTGTTTTTT
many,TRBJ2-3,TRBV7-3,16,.,CASSLDTGVSTDTQYF,TGTGCCAGCAGCTTAGATACGGGAGTGTCCACAGATACGCAGTATTTT
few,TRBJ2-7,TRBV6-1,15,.,CASQPGGDRAYEQYF,TGTGCCAGCCAACCCGGGGGGGACAGGGCCTACGAGCAGTACTTC
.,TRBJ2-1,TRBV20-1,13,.,CSASPPTYNEQFF,TGCAGTGCTAGTCCCCCGACGTACAATGAGCAGTTCTTC
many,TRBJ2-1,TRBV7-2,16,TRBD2,CASSLYRLAGGNEQFF,TGTGCCAGCAGCTTATACAGGCTAGCGGGTGGCAATGAGCAGTTCTTC
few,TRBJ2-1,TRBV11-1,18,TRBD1,CASRPGQGAPSSYNEQFF,TGTGCCAGCAGGCCGGGACAGGGGGCACCGAGCTCCTACAATGAGCAGTTCTTC
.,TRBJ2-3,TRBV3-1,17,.,CASSQDRGRGSTDTQYF,TGTGCCAGCAGCCAAGATCGGGGCAGGGGAAGCACAGATACGCAGTATTTT
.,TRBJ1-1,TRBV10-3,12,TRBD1,CAINDRETEAFF,TGTGCCATTAACGACAGGGAAACTGAAGCTTTCTTT
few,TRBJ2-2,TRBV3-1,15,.,CASSQQVLLTGELFF,TGTGCCAGCAGCCAACAGGTTCTTTTGACCGGGGAGCTGTTTTTT
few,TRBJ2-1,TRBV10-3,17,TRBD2,CAISPKSGTSAQNEQFF,TGTGCCATCAGTCCAAAATCCGGGACTAGCGCCCAAAATGAGCAGTTCTTC
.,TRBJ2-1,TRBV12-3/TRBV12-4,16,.,CASSLNWGGRGNEQFF,TGTGCCAGCAGTTTAAATTGGGGGGGCCGGGGGAATGAGCAGTTCTTC
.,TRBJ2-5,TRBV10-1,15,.,CASSEESAGRETQYF,TGCGCCAGCAGTGAGGAGTCGGCGGGACGAGAGACCCAGTACTTC
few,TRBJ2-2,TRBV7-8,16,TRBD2,CASSLISGSRTGELFF,TGTGCCAGCAGCTTAATTAGCGGGAGTCGGACCGGGGAGCTGTTTTTT
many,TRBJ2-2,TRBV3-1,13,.,CASSQDWTGELFF,TGTGCCAGCAGCCAAGATTGGACCGGGGAGCTGTTTTTT
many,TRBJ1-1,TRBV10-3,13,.,CATGAGLRTEAFF,TGTGCCACGGGGGCAGGGCTGAGGACTGAAGCTTTCTTT
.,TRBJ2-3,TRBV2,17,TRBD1,CASSGPGQGQSTDTQYF,TGTGCCAGCAGTGGGCCAGGACAGGGGCAGTCAACAGATACGCAGTATTTT
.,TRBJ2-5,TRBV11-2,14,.,CASSATGYQETQYF,TGTGCCAGCAGCGCAACAGGTTACCAAGAGACCCAGTACTTC
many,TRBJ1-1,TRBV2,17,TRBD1,CASSRQGQLPPNTEAFF,TGTGCCAGCAGTCGACAGGGCCAACTTCCCCCCAACACTGAAGCTTTCTTT
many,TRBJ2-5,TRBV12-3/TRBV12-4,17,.,CASSLGDGTPGWETQYF,TGTGCCAGCAGTTTGGGCGACGGGACTCCTGGGTGGGAGACCCAGTACTTC
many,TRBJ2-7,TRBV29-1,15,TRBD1,CSVEDLGNRGYEQYF,TGCAGCGTTGAAGATCTGGGGAACAGGGGCTACGAGCAGTACTTC
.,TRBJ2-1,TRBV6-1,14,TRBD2,CASRLAGDVNEQFF,TGTGCCAGCAGACTAGCGGGAGACGTTAATGAGCAGTTCTTC
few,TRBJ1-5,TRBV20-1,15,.,CSARDSLYSNQPQHF,TGCAGTGCTAGAGATTCCCTTTATAGCAATCAGCCCCAGCATTTT
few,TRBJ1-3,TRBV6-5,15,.,CASSYSAVAGNTIYF,TGTGCCAGCAGTTACTCTGCAGTGGCTGGAAACACCATATATTTT
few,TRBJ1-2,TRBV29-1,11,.,CSVDEGTGYTF,TGCAGCGTTGATGAGGGTACAGGCTACACCTTC
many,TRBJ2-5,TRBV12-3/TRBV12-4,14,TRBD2,CASSLLGGKETQYF,TGTGCCAGCAGTTTATTGGGGGGGAAAGAGACCCAGTACTTC
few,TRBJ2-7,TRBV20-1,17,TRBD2,CSARDPHRTSGIYEQYF,TGCAGTGCTAGAGACCCCCATAGAACTAGCGGGATATACGAGCAGTACTTC
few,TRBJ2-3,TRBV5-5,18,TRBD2,CASSLEGSGRASTDTQYF,TGTGCCAGCAGCTTGGAGGGTAGCGGGAGGGCCTCCACAGATACGCAGTATTTT
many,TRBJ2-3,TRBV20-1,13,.,CSAQRSSTDTQYF,TGCAGTGCCCAGCGGAGTAGCACAGATACGCAGTATTTT
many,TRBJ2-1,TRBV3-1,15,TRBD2,CASSWGTTDNNEQFF,TGTGCCAGCAGCTGGGGGACTACCGATAACAATGAGCAGTTCTTC
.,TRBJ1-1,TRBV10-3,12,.,CAISQTNTEAFF,TGTGCCATCAGTCAAACAAACACTGAAGCTTTCTTT
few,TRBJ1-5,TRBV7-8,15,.,CASSLAGRLNQPQHF,TGTGCCAGCAGCTTAGCCGGGAGGCTCAATCAGCCCCAGCATTTT
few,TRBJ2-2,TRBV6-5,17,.,CASSYWDPTINTGELFF,TGTGCCAGCAGTTATTGGGATCCGACGATTAACACCGGGGAGCTGTTTTTT
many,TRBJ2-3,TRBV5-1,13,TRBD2,CASSLTSPDTQYF,TGCGCCAGCAGCCTGACTAGCCCAGATACGCAGTATTTT
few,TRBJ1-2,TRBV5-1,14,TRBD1,CASSYGQGGSGYTF,TGCGCCAGCAGCTACGGACAGGGAGGCAGCGGCTACACCTTC
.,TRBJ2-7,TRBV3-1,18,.,CASTQVGPWDSGSYEQYF,TGTGCCTCCACCCAAGTGGGCCCATGGGACTCAGGCTCCTACGAGCAGTACTTC
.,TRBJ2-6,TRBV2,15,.,CASRTGASGANVLTF,TGTGCCAGCAGGACGGGGGCCTCTGGGGCCAACGTCCTGACTTTC
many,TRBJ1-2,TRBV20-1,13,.,CSAYDDRYYGYTF,TGCAGTGCTTACGATGACAGATACTATGGCTACACCTTC